This T cell receptor beta chain was sequenced during a study of shared clonotypes between healthy human individuals. Looking at the study overall: Ranging from 18 to 49 in age, donors were two women and three men.

Naive CD8 cells were CD45RO-negative, positively selected for CCR7, excluding terminally differentiated effector memory CD45RA+ cells. Germline assignment: CDR1 ENHRY and CDR2 SYGVKD. Trimming cost V 3 bases and J 15 bases, with 12 bases left between them. The CDR3 sequence is 11 residues long. Per the authors' pipeline: ImmunoSEQ gave junction-only sequences without quality scores, so filtering differed. Libraries were prepared by immunoSEQ multiplex PCR; TCRdb keeps only in-frame clonotypes and omits some of them. V, J and clone size were drawn from that table, and D and trimming were deduced from the DNA. In the table there are 1.5 million to 2.5 million clones, about 95% of which are singletons. This clone was seen only once.

The chain uses TRBV10-3 and TRBJ2-1; D may match TRBD1 or TRBD2 (5 bases each). The clonotype was recovered from a man aged 18 to 30 in good health. Sequencing input: naive CD8+ T cells sorted from blood. The CDR3 region has the DNA TGTGCCATCAGTGAAGGGCAGGGACGGTTCTTC. Translated, it gives CAISEGQGRFF.